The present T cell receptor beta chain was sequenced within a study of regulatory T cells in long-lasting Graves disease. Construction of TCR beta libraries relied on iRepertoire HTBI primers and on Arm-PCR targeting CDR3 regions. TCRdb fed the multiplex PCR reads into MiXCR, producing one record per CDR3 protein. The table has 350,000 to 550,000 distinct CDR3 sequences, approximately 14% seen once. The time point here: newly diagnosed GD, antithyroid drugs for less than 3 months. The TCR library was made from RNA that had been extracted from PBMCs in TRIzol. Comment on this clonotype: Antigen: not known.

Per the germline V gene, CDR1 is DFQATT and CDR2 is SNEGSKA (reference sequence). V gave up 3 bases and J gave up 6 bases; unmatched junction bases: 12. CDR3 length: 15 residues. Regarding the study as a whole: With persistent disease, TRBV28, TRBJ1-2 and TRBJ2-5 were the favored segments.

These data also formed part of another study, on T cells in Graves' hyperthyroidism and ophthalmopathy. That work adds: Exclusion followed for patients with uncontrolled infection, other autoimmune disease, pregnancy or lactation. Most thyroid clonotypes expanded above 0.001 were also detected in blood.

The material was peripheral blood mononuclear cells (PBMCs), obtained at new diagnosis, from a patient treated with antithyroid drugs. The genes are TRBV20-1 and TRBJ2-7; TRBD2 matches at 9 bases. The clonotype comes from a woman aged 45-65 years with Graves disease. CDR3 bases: TGCAGTGCTAGGGGTAGCGGGAGTGCTGTTCTCGAGCAGTACTTC. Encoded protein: CSARGSGSAVLEQYF.